This entry is about one TCR beta chain. Its specificity is not known. This CDR3 region has 14 residues. The germline V gene encodes CDR1 SGHDT and CDR2 YYEEEE. Trimming cost V 3 bases and J 11 bases; bases outside gene matches: 5. This record belongs to a study of CD8+CD57+ T cells in acquired aplastic anemia. Study summary: The DNA of sorted CD4+ and CD8+ cells averaged approximately 3.2 ug. Overall study results and limits: Sharing between patients and controls was observed for twenty-nine CD8+ CDR3 sequences.

CD8+CD57+ cell expansion, shown by flow cytometry, had occurred in the patients selected for sequencing. Every patient presented with severe acquired aplastic anemia. Genomic DNA, the template, was used for profiling of the TCR beta VDJ and CDR3. Each CDR3 protein gets one entry after TCRdb re-called the reads with MiXCR. The data show roughly 160,000 distinct CDR3 sequences, over 55% seen once. The material sequenced was sorted CD4+, CD8+, or CD8+CD57+ T cells (not recorded which) from PBMCs. The clonotype originates from a human donor with aplastic anemia. V gene TRBV5-6 combines with J gene TRBJ1-6; 10 positions agree with TRBD1. CDR3 residues: CASSWGQGSAPLHF. The CDR3 DNA is TGTGCCAGCAGCTGGGGACAGGGGTCGGCACCCCTCCACTTT. The full variable domain, rest sourced from reference TRBV5-6 and TRBJ1-6, is DAGVTQSPTHLIKTRGQQVTLRCSPKSGHDTVSWYQQALGQGPQFIFQYYEEEERQRGNFPDRFSGHQFPNYSSELNVNALLLGDSALYLCASSWGQGSAPLHFGNGTRLTVT.